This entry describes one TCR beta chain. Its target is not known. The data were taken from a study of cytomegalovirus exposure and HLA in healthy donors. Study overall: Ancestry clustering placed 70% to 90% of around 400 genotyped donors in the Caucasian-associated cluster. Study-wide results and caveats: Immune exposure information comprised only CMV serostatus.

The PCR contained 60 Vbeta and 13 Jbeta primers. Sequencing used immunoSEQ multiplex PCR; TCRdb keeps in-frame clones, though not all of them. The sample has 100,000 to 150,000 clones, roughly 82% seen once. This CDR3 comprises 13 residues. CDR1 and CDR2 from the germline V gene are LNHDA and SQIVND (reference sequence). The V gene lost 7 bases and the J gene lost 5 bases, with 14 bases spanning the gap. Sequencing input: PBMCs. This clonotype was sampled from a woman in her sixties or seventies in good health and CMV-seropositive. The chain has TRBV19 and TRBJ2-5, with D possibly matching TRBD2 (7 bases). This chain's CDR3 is CASTRGGLETQYF. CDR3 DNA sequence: TGTGCCAGTACCCGCGGGGGCTTGGAGACCCAGTACTTC.